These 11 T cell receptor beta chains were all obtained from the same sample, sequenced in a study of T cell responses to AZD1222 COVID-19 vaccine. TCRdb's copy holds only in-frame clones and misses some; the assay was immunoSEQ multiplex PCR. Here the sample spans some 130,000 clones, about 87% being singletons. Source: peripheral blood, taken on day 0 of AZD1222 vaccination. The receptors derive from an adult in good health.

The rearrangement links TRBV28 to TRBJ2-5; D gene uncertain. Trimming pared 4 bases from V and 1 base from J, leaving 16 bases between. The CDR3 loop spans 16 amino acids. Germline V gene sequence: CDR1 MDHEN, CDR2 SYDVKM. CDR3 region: CASSSASRTGQETQYF. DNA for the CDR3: TGTGCCAGCAGTTCCGCTTCACGGACGGGCCAAGAGACCCAGTACTTC.

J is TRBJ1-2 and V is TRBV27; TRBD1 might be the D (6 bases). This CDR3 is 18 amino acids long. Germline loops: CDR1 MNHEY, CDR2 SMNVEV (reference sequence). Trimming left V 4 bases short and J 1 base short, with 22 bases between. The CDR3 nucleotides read TGTGCCAGCAGTTCAGTGCGTCAGACAGGCCAGCTTAACTATGGCTACACCTTC. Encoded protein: CASSSVRQTGQLNYGYTF.

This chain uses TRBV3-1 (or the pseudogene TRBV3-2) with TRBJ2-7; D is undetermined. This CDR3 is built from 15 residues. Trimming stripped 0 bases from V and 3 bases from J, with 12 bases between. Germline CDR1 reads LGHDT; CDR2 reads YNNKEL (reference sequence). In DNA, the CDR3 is TGTGCCAGCAGCCAAGAGTGGACCGTGATCTACGAGCAGTACTTC. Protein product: CASSQEWTVIYEQYF.

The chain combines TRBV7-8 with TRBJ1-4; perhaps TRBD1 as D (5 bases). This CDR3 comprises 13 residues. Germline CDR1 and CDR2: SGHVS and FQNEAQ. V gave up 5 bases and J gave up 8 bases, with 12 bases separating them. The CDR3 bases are TGTGCCAGCAGCGCAGGGTTTCGCGAAAAACTGTTTTTT. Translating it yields CASSAGFREKLFF. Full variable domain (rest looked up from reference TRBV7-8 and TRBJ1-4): GAGVSQSPRYKVAKRGQDVALRCDPISGHVSLFWYQQALGQGPEFLTYFQNEAQLDKSGLPSDRFFAERPEGSVSTLKIQRTQQEDSAVYLCASSAGFREKLFFGSGTQLSVL.

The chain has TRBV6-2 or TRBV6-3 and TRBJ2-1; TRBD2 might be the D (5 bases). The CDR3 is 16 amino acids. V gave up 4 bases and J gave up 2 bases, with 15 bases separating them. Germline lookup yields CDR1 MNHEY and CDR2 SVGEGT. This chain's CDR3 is CASSFYSGIAYNEQFF. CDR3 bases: TGTGCCAGCAGTTTCTACTCCGGGATAGCCTACAATGAGCAGTTCTTC.

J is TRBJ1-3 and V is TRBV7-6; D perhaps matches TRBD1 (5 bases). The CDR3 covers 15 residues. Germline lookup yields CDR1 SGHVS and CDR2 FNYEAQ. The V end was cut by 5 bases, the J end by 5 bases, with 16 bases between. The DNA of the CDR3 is TGTGCCAGCAGCCCTGACAGCCCTTCTAGAAACACCATATATTTT. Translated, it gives CASSPDSPSRNTIYF. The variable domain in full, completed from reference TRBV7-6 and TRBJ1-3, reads GAGVSQSPRYKVTKRGQDVALRCDPISGHVSLYWYRQALGQGPEFLTYFNYEAQQDKSGLPNDRFSAERPEGSISTLTIQRTEQRDSAMYRCASSPDSPSRNTIYFGEGSWLTVV.

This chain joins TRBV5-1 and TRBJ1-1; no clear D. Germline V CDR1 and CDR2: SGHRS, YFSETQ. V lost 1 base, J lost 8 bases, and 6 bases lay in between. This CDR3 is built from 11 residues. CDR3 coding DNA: TGCGCCAGCAGCTTGAGTGGAGAAGCTTTCTTT. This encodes CASSLSGEAFF.

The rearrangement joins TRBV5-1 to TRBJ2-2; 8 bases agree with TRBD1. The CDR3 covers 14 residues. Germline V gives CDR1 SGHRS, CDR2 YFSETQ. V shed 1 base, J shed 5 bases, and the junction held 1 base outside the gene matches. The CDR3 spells CASSLTGGTGELFF. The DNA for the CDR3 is TGCGCCAGCAGCTTGACAGGGGGAACCGGGGAGCTGTTTTTT. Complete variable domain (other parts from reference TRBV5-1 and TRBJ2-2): KAGVTQTPRYLIKTRGQQVTLSCSPISGHRSVSWYQQTPGQGLQFLFEYFSETQRNKGNFPGRFSGRQFSNSRSEMNVSTLELGDSALYLCASSLTGGTGELFFGEGSRLTVL.

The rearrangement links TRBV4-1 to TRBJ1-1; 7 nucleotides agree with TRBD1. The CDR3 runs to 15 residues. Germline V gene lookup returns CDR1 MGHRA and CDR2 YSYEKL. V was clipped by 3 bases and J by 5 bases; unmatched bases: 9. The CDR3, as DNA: TGCGCCAGCAGCCATCAAGGGGGCGCTCGGACTGAAGCTTTCTTT. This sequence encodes CASSHQGGARTEAFF.

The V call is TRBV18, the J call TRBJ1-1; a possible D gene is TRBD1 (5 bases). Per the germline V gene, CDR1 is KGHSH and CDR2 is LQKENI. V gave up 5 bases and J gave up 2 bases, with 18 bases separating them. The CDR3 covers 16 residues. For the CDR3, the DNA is TGTGCCAGCTCAATAGGAGTCTCCGGGGGAAACACTGAAGCTTTCTTT. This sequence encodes CASSIGVSGGNTEAFF.

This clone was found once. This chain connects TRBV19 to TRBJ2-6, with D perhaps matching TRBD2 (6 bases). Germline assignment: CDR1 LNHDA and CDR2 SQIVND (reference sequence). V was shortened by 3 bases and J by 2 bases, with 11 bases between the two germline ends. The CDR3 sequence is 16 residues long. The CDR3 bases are TGTGCCAGTAGTATGACCGGGGGTCCTGGGGCCAACGTCCTGACTTTC. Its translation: CASSMTGGPGANVLTF.